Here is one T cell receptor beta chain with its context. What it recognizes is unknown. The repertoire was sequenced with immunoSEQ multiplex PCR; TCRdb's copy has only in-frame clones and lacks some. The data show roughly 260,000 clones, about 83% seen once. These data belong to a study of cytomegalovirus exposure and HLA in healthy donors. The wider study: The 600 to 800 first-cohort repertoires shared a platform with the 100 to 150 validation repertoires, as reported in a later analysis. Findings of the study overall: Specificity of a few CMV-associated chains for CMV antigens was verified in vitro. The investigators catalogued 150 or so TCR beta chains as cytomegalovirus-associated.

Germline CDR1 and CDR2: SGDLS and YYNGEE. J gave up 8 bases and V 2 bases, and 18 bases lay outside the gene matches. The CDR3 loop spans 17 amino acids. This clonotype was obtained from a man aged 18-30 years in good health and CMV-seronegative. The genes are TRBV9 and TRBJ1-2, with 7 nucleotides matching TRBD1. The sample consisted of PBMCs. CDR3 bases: TGTGCCAGCAGCGTGGTCCGGGACAGCGGTTTGGTGAGCGGCTACACCTTC. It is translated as CASSVVRDSGLVSGYTF. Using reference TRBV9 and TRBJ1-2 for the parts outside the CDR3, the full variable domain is DSGVTQTPKHLITATGQRVTLRCSPRSGDLSVYWYQQSLDQGLQFLIQYYNGEERAKGNILERFSAQQFPDLHSELNLSSLELGDSALYFCASSVVRDSGLVSGYTFGSGTRLTVV.